This T cell receptor (beta chain) was profiled in a study of blood T cell repertoires in COVID-19. Across the whole study: The analysed material was cDNA or gDNA that came from T cells, B-cell-depleted T cells, or PBMCs.

Which cohort a participant joined came from the clinical history participants gave. Donors in Cohort 3 counted as recovered after two negative PCRs, clearance, or symptom resolution. This table comes from immunoSEQ multiplex PCR, and its TCRdb copy is limited to in-frame clones, with some not included. Of about 150,000 clones in the sample, about 79% were seen once. The CDR3 spans 15 residues. Trimming stripped 0 bases from V and 0 bases from J, with 9 bases between. CDR1 is SGHNT and CDR2 is YYREEE in the germline V gene (reference sequence). The sequenced sample consisted of PBMCs or T cells enriched from blood (not recorded which). The chain has TRBV5-4 and TRBJ1-1, with TRBD1 as a possible D gene (5 bases). This clonotype originated in a man between 45 and 60 years old who had recovered from COVID-19. The CDR3 DNA sequence: TGTGCCAGCAGCTTGGCGGGGGTCCTGAACACTGAAGCTTTCTTT. This sequence encodes CASSLAGVLNTEAFF.